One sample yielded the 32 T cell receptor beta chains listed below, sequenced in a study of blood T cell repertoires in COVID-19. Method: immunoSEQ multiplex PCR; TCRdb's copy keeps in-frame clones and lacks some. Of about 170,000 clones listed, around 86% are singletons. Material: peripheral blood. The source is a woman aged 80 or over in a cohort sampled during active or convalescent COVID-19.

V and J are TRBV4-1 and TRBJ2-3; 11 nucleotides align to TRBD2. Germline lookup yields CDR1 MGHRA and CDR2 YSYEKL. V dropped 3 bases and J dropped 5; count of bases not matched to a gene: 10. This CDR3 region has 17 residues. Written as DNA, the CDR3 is TGCGCCAGCAGCCAGAGTAGCGGGAGGGCCCGGGGAGATACGCAGTATTTT. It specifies CASSQSSGRARGDTQYF.

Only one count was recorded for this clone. The DNA for the CDR3 is TGTGCCAGCAGCACGGACACGAACAATCAGCCCCAGCATTTT. This gives the protein CASSTDTNNQPQHF. This rearrangement joins TRBV5-8 to TRBJ1-5, with D tentatively TRBD1 (5 bases). With 4 bases removed from V and 3 bases from J, the gap between germline ends came to 11 bases. This CDR3 contains 14 residues. CDR1 SGHTS and CDR2 YDEGEE come from the germline V gene.

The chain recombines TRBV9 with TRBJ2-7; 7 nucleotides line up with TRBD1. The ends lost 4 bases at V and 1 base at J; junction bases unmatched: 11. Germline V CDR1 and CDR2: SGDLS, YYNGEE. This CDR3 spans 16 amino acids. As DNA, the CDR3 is TGTGCCAGCAGCCCCGCCCGGGACAGCCCTTCCTACGAGCAGTACTTC. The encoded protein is CASSPARDSPSYEQYF.

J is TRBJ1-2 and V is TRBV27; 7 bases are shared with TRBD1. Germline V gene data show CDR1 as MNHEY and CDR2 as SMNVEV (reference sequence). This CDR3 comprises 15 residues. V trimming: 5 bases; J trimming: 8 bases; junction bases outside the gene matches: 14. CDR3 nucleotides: TGTGCCAGCAGTCTGACCTCGGGACAGACTAGGGGCTACACCTTC. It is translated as CASSLTSGQTRGYTF.

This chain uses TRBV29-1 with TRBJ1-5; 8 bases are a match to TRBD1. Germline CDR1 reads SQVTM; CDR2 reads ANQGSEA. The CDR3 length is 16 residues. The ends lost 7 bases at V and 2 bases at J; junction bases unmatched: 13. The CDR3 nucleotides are TGCAGCGCCATTGGGTCAGGGGGCCATGGCAATCAGCCCCAGCATTTT. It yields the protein CSAIGSGGHGNQPQHF. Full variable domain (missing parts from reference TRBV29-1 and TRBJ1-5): SAVISQKPSRDICQRGTSLTIQCQVDSQVTMMFWYRQQPGQSLTLIATANQGSEATYESGFVIDKFPISRPNLTFSTLTVSNMSPEDSSIYLCSAIGSGGHGNQPQHFGDGTRLSIL.

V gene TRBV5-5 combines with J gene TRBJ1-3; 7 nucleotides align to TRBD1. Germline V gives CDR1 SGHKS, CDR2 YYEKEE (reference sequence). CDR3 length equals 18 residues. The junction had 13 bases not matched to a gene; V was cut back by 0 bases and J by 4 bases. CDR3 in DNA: TGTGCCAGCAGCTTGGGAGTGAAGGGGGCTTCGGGAGGAAACACCATATATTTT. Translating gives CASSLGVKGASGGNTIYF.

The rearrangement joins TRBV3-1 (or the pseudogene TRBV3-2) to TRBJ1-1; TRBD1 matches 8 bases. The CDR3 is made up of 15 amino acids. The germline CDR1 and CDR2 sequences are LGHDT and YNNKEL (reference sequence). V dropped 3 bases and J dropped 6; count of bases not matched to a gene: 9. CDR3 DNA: TGTGCCAGCAGCCATACCGGGACAGGAGTCCCTGAAGCTTTCTTT. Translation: CASSHTGTGVPEAFF.

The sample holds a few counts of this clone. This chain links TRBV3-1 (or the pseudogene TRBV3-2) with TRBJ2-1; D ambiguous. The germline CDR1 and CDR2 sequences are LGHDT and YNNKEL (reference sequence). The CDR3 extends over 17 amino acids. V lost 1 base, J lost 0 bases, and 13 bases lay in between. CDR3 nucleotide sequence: TGTGCCAGCAGCCAAGGGTTCCCCCCGAGCTCCTACAATGAGCAGTTCTTC. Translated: CASSQGFPPSSYNEQFF.

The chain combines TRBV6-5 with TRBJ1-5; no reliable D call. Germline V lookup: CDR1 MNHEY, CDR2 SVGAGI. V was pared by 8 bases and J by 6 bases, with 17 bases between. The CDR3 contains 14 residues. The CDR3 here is CASLAVRGGQPQHF. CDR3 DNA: TGTGCCAGCCTAGCCGTCCGGGGTGGTCAGCCCCAGCATTTT.

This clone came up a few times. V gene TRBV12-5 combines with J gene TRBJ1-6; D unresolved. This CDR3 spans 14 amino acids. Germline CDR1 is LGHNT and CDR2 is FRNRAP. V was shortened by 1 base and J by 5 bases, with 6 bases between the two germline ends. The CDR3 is CASGLGQDNSPLHF. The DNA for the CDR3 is TGTGCTAGTGGTTTGGGGCAGGATAATTCACCCCTCCACTTT.

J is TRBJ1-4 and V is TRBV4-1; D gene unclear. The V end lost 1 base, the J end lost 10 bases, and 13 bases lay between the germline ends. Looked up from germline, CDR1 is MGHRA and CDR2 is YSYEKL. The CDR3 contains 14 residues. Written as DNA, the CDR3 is TGCGCCAGCAGCCAAGCTCCCGACCCGGGAAAACTGTTTTTT. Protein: CASSQAPDPGKLFF.

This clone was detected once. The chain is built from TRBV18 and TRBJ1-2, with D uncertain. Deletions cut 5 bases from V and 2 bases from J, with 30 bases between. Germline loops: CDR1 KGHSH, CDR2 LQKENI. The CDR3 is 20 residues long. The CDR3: CASSGGIRETGRTINYGYTF. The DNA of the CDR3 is TGTGCCAGCTCAGGAGGCATAAGGGAAACGGGCCGGACCATCAACTATGGCTACACCTTC.

CDR3 coding DNA: TGTGCCAGCAGTTTACGGGCAGGGAGGGGCTACACCTTC. Its translation is CASSLRAGRGYTF. The J gene is TRBJ1-2, the V gene TRBV12-3 or TRBV12-4, with D tentatively TRBD1 (5 bases). The length of the CDR3 is 13 residues. V was pared by 2 bases and J by 8 bases, with 12 bases between.

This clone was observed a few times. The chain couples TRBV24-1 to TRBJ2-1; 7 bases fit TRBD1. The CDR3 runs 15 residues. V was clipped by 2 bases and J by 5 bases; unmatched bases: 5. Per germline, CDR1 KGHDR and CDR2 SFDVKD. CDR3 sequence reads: CATSDSWTGNNEQFF. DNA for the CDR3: TGTGCCACCAGTGATTCGTGGACAGGTAACAATGAGCAGTTCTTC.

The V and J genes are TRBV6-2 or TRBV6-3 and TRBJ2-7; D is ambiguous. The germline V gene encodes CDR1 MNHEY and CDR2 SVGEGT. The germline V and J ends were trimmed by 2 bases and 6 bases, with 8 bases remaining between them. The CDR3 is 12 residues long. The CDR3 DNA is TGTGCCAGCAGTTACCCCTACCCCGAGCAGTACTTC. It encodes CASSYPYPEQYF.

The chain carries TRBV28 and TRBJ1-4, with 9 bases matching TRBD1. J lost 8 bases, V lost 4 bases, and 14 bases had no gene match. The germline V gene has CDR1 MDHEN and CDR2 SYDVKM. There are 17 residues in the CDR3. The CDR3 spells CASSSAGTGPFGEKLFF. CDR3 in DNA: TGTGCCAGCAGTTCGGCCGGGACAGGGCCCTTTGGGGAAAAACTGTTTTTT.

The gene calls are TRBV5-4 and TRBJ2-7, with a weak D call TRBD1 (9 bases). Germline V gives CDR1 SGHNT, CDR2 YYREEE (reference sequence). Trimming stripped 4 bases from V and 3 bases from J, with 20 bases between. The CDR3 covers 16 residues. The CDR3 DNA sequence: TGTGCCAGCAGCGGCCGGGAGGGACAGGGCATCTACGAGCAGTACTTC. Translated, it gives CASSGREGQGIYEQYF.

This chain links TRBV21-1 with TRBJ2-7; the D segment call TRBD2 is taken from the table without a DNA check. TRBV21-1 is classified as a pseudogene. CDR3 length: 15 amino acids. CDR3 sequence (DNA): TGTGCCAGCAGCCGTATGGACTTTAACTACTACGAGCAGTACGTC. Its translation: CASSRMDFNYYEQYV.

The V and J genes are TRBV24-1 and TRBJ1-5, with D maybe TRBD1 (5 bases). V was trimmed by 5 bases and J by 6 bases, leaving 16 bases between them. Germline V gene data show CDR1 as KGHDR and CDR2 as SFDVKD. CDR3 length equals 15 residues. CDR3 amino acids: CATSAGRGRGQPQHF. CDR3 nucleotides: TGTGCCACCAGTGCTGGGAGGGGAAGAGGTCAGCCCCAGCATTTT.

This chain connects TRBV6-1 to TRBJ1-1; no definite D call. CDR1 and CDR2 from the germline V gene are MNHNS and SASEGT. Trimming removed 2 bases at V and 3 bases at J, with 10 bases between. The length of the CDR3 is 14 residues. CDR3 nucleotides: TGTGCCAGCAGTGAAAGTTACAGCTACACTGAAGCTTTCTTT. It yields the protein CASSESYSYTEAFF.

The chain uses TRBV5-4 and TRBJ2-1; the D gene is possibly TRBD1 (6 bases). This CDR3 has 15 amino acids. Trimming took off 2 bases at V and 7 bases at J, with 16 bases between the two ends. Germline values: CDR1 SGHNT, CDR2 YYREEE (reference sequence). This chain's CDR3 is CASSFGGQIQNEQFF. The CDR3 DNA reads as TGTGCCAGCAGCTTTGGGGGCCAGATACAGAATGAGCAGTTCTTC.

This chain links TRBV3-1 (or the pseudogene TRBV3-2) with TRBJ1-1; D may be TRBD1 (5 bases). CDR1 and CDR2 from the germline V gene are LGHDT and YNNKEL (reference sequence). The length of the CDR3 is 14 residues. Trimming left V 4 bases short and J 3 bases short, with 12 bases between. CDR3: CASSRLDTYTEAFF. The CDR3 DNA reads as TGTGCCAGCAGCCGCCTGGACACTTACACTGAAGCTTTCTTT.

CDR3 in amino acids: CASSTAPRTGLYGYTF. The CDR3 DNA is TGTGCCAGTAGTACGGCCCCCAGGACAGGACTGTATGGCTACACCTTC. The rearrangement links TRBV19 to TRBJ1-2, with 7 bases identical to TRBD1. After removal of 4 bases from V and 5 bases from J, the junction contained 13 bases not matched to a gene. This CDR3 comprises 16 residues. The germline CDR1 and CDR2 sequences are LNHDA and SQIVND (reference sequence).

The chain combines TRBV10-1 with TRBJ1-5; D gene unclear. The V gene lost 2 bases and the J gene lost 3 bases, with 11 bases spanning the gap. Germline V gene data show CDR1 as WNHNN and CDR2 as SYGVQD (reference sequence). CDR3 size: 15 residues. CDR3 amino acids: CASSEPSPYNQPQHF. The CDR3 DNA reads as TGCGCCAGCAGTGAGCCGTCTCCCTACAATCAGCCCCAGCATTTT.

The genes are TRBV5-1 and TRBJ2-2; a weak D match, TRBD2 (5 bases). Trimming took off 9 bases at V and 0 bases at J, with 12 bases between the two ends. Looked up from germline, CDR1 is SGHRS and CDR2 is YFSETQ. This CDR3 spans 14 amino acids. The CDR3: CATKAGANTGELFF. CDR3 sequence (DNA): TGCGCCACCAAGGCCGGGGCGAACACCGGGGAGCTGTTTTTT.

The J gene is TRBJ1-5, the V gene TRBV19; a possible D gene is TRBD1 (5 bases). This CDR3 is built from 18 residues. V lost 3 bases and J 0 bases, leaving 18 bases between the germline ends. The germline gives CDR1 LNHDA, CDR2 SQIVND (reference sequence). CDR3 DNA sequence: TGTGCCAGTAGTATCCGATTAGACAGTCAACATAGCAATCAGCCCCAGCATTTT. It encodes CASSIRLDSQHSNQPQHF.

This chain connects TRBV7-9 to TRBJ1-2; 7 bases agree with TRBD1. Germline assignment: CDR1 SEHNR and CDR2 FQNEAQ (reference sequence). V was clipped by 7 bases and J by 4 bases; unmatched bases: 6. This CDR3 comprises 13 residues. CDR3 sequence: CASIRDSLYGYTF. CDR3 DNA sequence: TGTGCCAGCATTCGGGACAGCCTCTATGGCTACACCTTC.

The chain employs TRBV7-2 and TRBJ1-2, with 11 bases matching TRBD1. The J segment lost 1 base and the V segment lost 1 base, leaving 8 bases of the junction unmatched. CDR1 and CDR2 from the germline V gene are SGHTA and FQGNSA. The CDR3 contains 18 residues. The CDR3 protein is CASSLGTGGFTLNYGYTF. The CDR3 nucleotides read TGTGCCAGCAGCTTAGGGACAGGGGGCTTCACTCTTAACTATGGCTACACCTTC.

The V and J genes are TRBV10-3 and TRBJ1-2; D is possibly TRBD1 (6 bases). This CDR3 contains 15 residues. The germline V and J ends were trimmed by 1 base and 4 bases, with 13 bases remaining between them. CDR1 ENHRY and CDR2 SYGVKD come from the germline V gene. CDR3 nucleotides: TGTGCCATCAGTGAGTTCAGTGGGACACTCTATGGCTACACCTTC. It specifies CAISEFSGTLYGYTF.

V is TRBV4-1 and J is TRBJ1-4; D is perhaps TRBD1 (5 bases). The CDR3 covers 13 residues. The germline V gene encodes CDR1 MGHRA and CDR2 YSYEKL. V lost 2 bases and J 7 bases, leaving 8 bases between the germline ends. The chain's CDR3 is CASSQLRGEKLFF. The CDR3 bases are TGCGCCAGCAGCCAACTTAGGGGTGAAAAACTGTTTTTT.

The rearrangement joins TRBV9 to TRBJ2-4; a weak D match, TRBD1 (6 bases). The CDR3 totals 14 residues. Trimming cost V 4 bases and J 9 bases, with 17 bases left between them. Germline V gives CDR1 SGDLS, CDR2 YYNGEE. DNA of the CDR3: TGTGCCAGCAGCCACGACTTACAGGGTACCATTCAGTACTTC. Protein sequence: CASSHDLQGTIQYF.

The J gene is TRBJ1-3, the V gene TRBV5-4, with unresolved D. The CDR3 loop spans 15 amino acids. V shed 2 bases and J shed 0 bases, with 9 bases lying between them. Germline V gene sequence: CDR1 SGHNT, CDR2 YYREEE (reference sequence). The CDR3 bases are TGTGCCAGCAGCTTTCCGGAGAGCTCTGGAAACACCATATATTTT. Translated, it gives CASSFPESSGNTIYF.